The 15 T cell receptor beta chains given below trace back to one sample, sequenced in a study of shared clonotypes between healthy human individuals. Libraries were prepared by immunoSEQ multiplex PCR; TCRdb keeps only in-frame clonotypes and omits some of them. The sample includes 2 million to 2.5 million clones, approximately 94% of them seen just once. The material sequenced was naive CD4+ T cells sorted from blood. Subset here: CD45RA+ positively selected. The receptor set was obtained from a man aged 18 to 29 in good health.

CDR3 bases: TGTGCCAGCATAAAATCGCCCCCAGTGGAAGCTTTCTTT. It specifies CASIKSPPVEAFF. The chain recombines TRBV28 with TRBJ1-1; D ambiguous. Germline values: CDR1 MDHEN, CDR2 SYDVKM. The CDR3 spans 13 residues. V was shortened by 7 bases and J by 8 bases, with 17 bases between the two germline ends.

In regard to this clone: This same CDR3 is encoded by further DNA sequences in the sample. The gene calls are TRBV6-5 and TRBJ2-1; D is unclear. The CDR3 length is 11 residues. CDR1 is MNHEY, CDR2 SVGAGI, per germline. Trimming removed 5 bases from V and 7 bases from J, with 6 bases in between. The CDR3 nucleotides read TGTGCCAGCAGTCGATATAATGAGCAGTTCTTC. This codes for CASSRYNEQFF.

This chain connects TRBV7-2 to TRBJ1-1; D remains ambiguous. Germline assignment: CDR1 SGHTA and CDR2 FQGNSA. CDR3 length: 14 amino acids. The V and J ends lost 4 bases and 4 bases respectively, with 13 bases between them. The CDR3 nucleotides read TGTGCCAGCAGCTCAGAACCTCGAACCACTGAAGCTTTCTTT. Translated: CASSSEPRTTEAFF.

J is TRBJ2-3 and V is TRBV7-9; TRBD2 aligns across 7 bases. The germline V gene has CDR1 SEHNR and CDR2 FQNEAQ (reference sequence). V gave up 8 bases and J gave up 0 bases; unmatched junction bases: 5. The CDR3 sequence is 14 residues long. The CDR3 loop reads CASLSSGSTDTQYF. The CDR3 region has the DNA TGTGCCAGCCTCTCTAGCGGAAGCACAGATACGCAGTATTTT.

Here the CDR3 DNA reads TGCGCCAGCAGCTTGGCGGTCGGGATCTCCTACGAGCAGTACTTC. This codes for CASSLAVGISYEQYF. This chain joins TRBV5-1 and TRBJ2-7; tentative D call: TRBD2 (5 bases). Trimming removed 0 bases at V and 0 bases at J, with 10 bases between. Germline V gene lookup returns CDR1 SGHRS and CDR2 YFSETQ. This CDR3 has 15 residues.

The rearrangement joins TRBV9 to TRBJ1-3; D unclear. V lost 2 bases and J 0 bases, leaving 15 bases between the germline ends. This CDR3 is built from 17 residues. Germline loops: CDR1 SGDLS, CDR2 YYNGEE. The CDR3 DNA is TGTGCCAGCAGCGTCGGGGAACGGCCGCTCTCTGGAAACACCATATATTTT. Amino acid sequence: CASSVGERPLSGNTIYF. The full variable domain, rest sourced from reference TRBV9 and TRBJ1-3, is DSGVTQTPKHLITATGQRVTLRCSPRSGDLSVYWYQQSLDQGLQFLIQYYNGEERAKGNILERFSAQQFPDLHSELNLSSLELGDSALYFCASSVGERPLSGNTIYFGEGSWLTVV.

Turning to this clone: Other nucleotide sequences from this sample produce the same CDR3. The chain combines TRBV5-1 with TRBJ2-5, with 13 bases aligning to TRBD2. The CDR3 consists of 15 residues. V gave up 0 bases and J gave up 4 bases; unmatched junction bases: 0. Per germline, CDR1 SGHRS and CDR2 YFSETQ. DNA of the CDR3: TGCGCCAGCAGCTTGGGACTAGCGGGAGGAGAGACCCAGTACTTC. It encodes CASSLGLAGGETQYF.

The chain has TRBV5-1 and TRBJ2-1; D remains ambiguous. This CDR3 has 14 residues. Trimming left V 2 bases short and J 7 bases short, with 13 bases between. In germline, CDR1 is SGHRS, CDR2 YFSETQ. Here the CDR3 reads CASSFGFESNEQFF. For the CDR3, the DNA is TGCGCCAGCAGCTTTGGGTTCGAGAGTAATGAGCAGTTCTTC.

V usage is TRBV5-3 and J usage is TRBJ2-7; TRBD1 matches at 10 bases. TRBV5-3 is marked as an open reading frame, function uncertain. V lost 5 bases and J lost 1; bases outside the gene matches: 3. The CDR3 runs to 14 residues. The CDR3 DNA reads as TGTGCCAGAAGAGGGGGACAGGGGTCCTACGAGCAGTACTTC. It codes for CARRGGQGSYEQYF.

V gene TRBV10-3 combines with J gene TRBJ2-1; 7 bases agree with TRBD2. This CDR3 contains 14 residues. J gave up 12 bases and V 2 bases, and 10 bases lay outside the gene matches. Germline CDR1 is ENHRY and CDR2 is SYGVKD. The CDR3 DNA sequence: TGTGCCATCAGTGAGGGGCTAGCGGCCGGGTGGCAGTTCTTC. Translating gives CAISEGLAAGWQFF.

As DNA, the CDR3 is TGTGCCTGGGAAAGTGGGGGAGAGACCCAGTACTTC. Its translation: CAWESGGETQYF. The chain combines TRBV30 with TRBJ2-5; either TRBD1 or TRBD2 may supply D (5 bases each). Trimming stripped 5 bases from V and 4 bases from J, with 11 bases between. Germline CDR1 is GTSNPN and CDR2 is SVGIG (reference sequence). This CDR3 has 12 amino acids.

The V and J genes are TRBV28 and TRBJ2-7; 7 positions agree with TRBD2. This CDR3 comprises 15 residues. Germline V gene sequence: CDR1 MDHEN, CDR2 SYDVKM. The V segment lost 4 bases and the J segment 2 bases; nucleotides outside the gene matches: 8. The DNA of the CDR3 is TGTGCCAGCAGTTCTGAGACTAGCTTCCCCTACGAGCAGTACTTC. Its translation is CASSSETSFPYEQYF.

The chain uses TRBV2 and TRBJ2-1; maybe TRBD1 (5 bases). Germline CDR1 SNHLY, CDR2 FYNNEI. This CDR3 has 12 residues. V lost 3 bases, J lost 11 bases, and 11 bases lay in between. The CDR3 protein is CASSELQVQQFF. Here the CDR3 DNA reads TGTGCCAGCAGTGAGTTACAGGTCCAGCAGTTCTTC.

The rearrangement links TRBV2 to TRBJ2-5; 7 positions match TRBD2. V lost 6 bases, J lost 2 bases, and 6 bases stayed unmatched. The CDR3 length is 14 residues. Germline-derived CDR1 and CDR2 are SNHLY and FYNNEI. The CDR3 region is CASSDWTSQETQYF. As DNA, the CDR3 is TGTGCCAGCAGCGACTGGACTAGTCAAGAGACCCAGTACTTC.

The chain links TRBV11-2 to TRBJ2-3; no reliable D call. Germline lookup yields CDR1 SGHAT and CDR2 FQNNGV. This CDR3 comprises 14 residues. With 2 bases removed from V and 0 bases from J, the gap between germline ends came to 6 bases. CDR3 nucleotide sequence: TGTGCCAGCAGCTTACTCAGTAGCACAGATACGCAGTATTTT. This encodes CASSLLSSTDTQYF.